Shown below are 3 T cell receptor beta chains from a single sample sequenced in a study of shared T cell receptors in the human thymus. Clones were sequenced by immunoSEQ multiplex PCR, and TCRdb holds only the in-frame ones, with some missing. The data show hundreds of thousands of clones, 95% seen once. Sequenced input: thymocytes. The receptors come from a human donor.

As regards this clone: A read error may produce the germline difference seen at one junction end. This chain joins TRBV4-1 and TRBJ2-7; no firm D call. Germline CDR1 MGHRA, CDR2 YSYEKL. This CDR3 contains 12 residues. The CDR3 loop is CASSQVSNEQYF. CDR3 DNA sequence: TGCGCCAGCAGCCAAGTCTCCAACGAGCAGTACTTC.

The chain joins TRBV27 to TRBJ1-5; weak D call: TRBD1 (5 bases). The CDR3 spans 18 residues. CDR1 is MNHEY and CDR2 is SMNVEV in the germline V gene (reference sequence). V was pared by 4 bases and J by 1 base, with 20 bases between. Written as DNA, the CDR3 is TGTGCCAGCAGTTCGCTCGGGACGATCCTTCGCAGCAATCAGCCCCAGCATTTT. As protein: CASSSLGTILRSNQPQHF.

This chain joins TRBV7-2 and TRBJ1-2, with 9 positions matching TRBD1. Germline lookup yields CDR1 SGHTA and CDR2 FQGNSA. V lost 7 bases to trimming and J lost 2 bases; unmatched junction nucleotides: 5. The CDR3 runs 14 residues. Here the CDR3 reads CASNEGQGNYGYTF. CDR3 bases: TGTGCCAGCAACGAGGGACAGGGAAACTATGGCTACACCTTC. Full variable domain (remainder filled in from reference TRBV7-2 and TRBJ1-2): GAGVSQSPSNKVTEKGKDVELRCDPISGHTALYWYRQSLGQGLEFLIYFQGNSAPDKSGLPSDRFSAERTGGSVSTLTIQRTQQEDSAVYLCASNEGQGNYGYTFGSGTRLTVV.